This T cell receptor (beta chain) was sequenced during a study of cytomegalovirus exposure and HLA in healthy donors. CDR3 length: 15 amino acids. Germline V CDR1 and CDR2: LNHDA, SQIVND (reference sequence). The V gene end was trimmed by 1 base and the J gene end by 4 bases; junction bases not matched to a gene: 5. The study ran its PCR with 60 Vbeta and 13 Jbeta primers. Clones were sequenced by immunoSEQ multiplex PCR, and TCRdb holds only the in-frame ones, with some missing. The sample has under 200,000 clones, about four fifths seen once; the top ten hold around 0.37%. The genes are TRBV19 and TRBJ2-3; 7 bases align to TRBD2. Source material: PBMCs. The sequence was obtained from a boy younger than 10 in good health and CMV-seronegative. The CDR3 loop is CASSIGRERADTQYF. CDR3 bases: TGTGCCAGTAGTATAGGGCGGGAGAGAGCAGATACGCAGTATTTT.